This T cell receptor beta chain came from a study of cytomegalovirus exposure and HLA in healthy donors. The PCR employed 60 Vbeta primers together with 13 Jbeta primers. Generated by immunoSEQ multiplex PCR, the TCRdb table keeps only in-frame clones and is missing some. This repertoire shows some 100,000 clones, around 80% found once; its top ten account for 3.5% to 5%. CDR3 size: 14 residues. V was pared by 0 bases and J by 5 bases, with 10 bases between. Germline V gene lookup returns CDR1 SGDLS and CDR2 YYNGEE. This sequence originates from a female donor in good health and CMV-seropositive. Sequenced material: PBMCs. The chain combines TRBV9 with TRBJ2-3, with a tentative D call TRBD2 (6 bases). In DNA form, the CDR3 reads TGTGCCAGCAGCGTAGGAAATAGCGGAGATACGCAGTATTTT. This codes for CASSVGNSGDTQYF.